The TCR beta chain under discussion was sequenced for a study of Ad26.COV2.S vaccination and SARS-CoV-2 variants. This clone was counted many times. Clones were read by immunoSEQ multiplex PCR, and TCRdb kept only the in-frame ones, dropping some. The data contain 400,000 to 500,000 clones, 75% to 90% of them singletons. Sample treatment: around 19 received Ad26.COV2.S at low or high dose, single or two shots; several received placebo; per-sample allocation not given. Collection of the samples took place on day 63 after the first injection of vaccine or placebo. Trimming cost V 1 base and J 6 bases, with 6 bases left between them. Germline V gene data show CDR1 as SGHDT and CDR2 as YYEEEE. The CDR3 is 12 amino acids.

This chain links TRBV5-6 with TRBJ2-3; no clear D gene. The specimen comprised peripheral blood, sampled in a trial of Ad26.COV2.S vaccine versus placebo. The TCR was taken from a person between 18 and 65 years old who received the Ad26.COV2.S COVID-19 vaccine or a placebo. The CDR3 is CASSLRWDTQYF. The CDR3 DNA reads TGTGCCAGCAGCTTGAGGTGGGATACGCAGTATTTT. The whole variable domain, filled in from reference TRBV5-6 and TRBJ2-3, reads DAGVTQSPTHLIKTRGQQVTLRCSPKSGHDTVSWYQQALGQGPQFIFQYYEEEERQRGNFPDRFSGHQFPNYSSELNVNALLLGDSALYLCASSLRWDTQYFGPGTRLTVL.